Below, one T cell receptor beta chain is given with its context. Its antigen is unknown. Only CD45RO-negative cells positively selected for CCR7 counted as naive CD8 cells, so terminally differentiated effector memory CD45RA+ cells were excluded. Each sample came from a Caucasian adult donor living in Nashville, Tennessee. The record originates from a study of shared clonotypes between healthy human individuals. Broader study findings: Donor clonotype sharing was expected to depend on sequencing depth.

Measured with immunoSEQ multiplex PCR; TCRdb has only the in-frame clones, and not every one. The data show about 820,000 clones, 80% to 95% seen once. V was trimmed by 2 bases and J by 5 bases, leaving 16 bases between them. The germline gives CDR1 SGHDT, CDR2 YYEEEE. The CDR3 totals 15 residues. This TCR came from a man aged 30 to 45 in good health. The sample comprised naive CD8+ T cells sorted from blood. The chain is built from TRBV5-6 and TRBJ1-2; no firm D call. The CDR3 region has the DNA TGTGCCAGCAGCTTTTCGGCGTCCTCTCCTTATGGCTACACCTTC. Protein sequence: CASSFSASSPYGYTF.